This T cell receptor beta chain was observed in a study of beta chain features in type 1 diabetes. Details on this clone: Antigen unknown.

The study's findings and limits: Among type 1 diabetes patients, VDJ junctions had fewer insertions and more deletions. The study found moderately but significantly shorter TCRB CDR3s in all four CD4+ subsets of Type 1 diabetes patients. The study found that naive, central memory and Treg TCRB repertoires appeared more similar in patients than in healthy donors.

Sampling consisted of one heparinised blood draw per donor, averaging roughly 110 mL. Per the germline V gene, CDR1 is GTSNPN and CDR2 is SVGIG (reference sequence). This CDR3 is built from 14 residues. V was shortened by 1 base and J by 1 base, with 10 bases between the two germline ends. The entirety of the isolated RNA underwent reverse transcription, so expressed TCRB transcripts were sequenced. Method: immunoSEQ multiplex PCR; TCRdb's copy keeps in-frame clones and lacks some. The sample shows 500,000 to 850,000 clones, around 15% of them seen only once. The sequencing sample was made of naive CD4+ T cells from blood. The chain couples TRBV30 to TRBJ1-2, with D perhaps matching TRBD1 (6 bases). The clonotype originates from a man younger than 30 with type 1 diabetes. This CDR3 is CAWSEEGGNYGYTF. In nucleotides, the CDR3 is TGTGCCTGGAGTGAGGAGGGGGGTAACTATGGCTACACCTTC.